The 24 T cell receptor beta chains below all came from one sample that was sequenced in a study of blood T cell repertoires in COVID-19 (dated by TCRdb to about 2020). The library was prepared using the immunoSEQ multiplex PCR assay. In TCRdb, the immuneACCESS table is reduced to in-frame sequences with V and J assigned. These tables do not hold every clone; where another copy was compared, an unresolved V gene accounts for under half, and the others remain unexplained. The sample table lists about 80,000 clones, around 88% of them with a count of one. 6.5% to 8.5% of the sample is held by the ten biggest clonotypes. Specimen: peripheral blood. The receptors come from a young man with acute or convalescent COVID-19.

This rearrangement joins TRBV11-2 to TRBJ2-7, with D tentatively TRBD1 (7 bases). Germline V gives CDR1 SGHAT, CDR2 FQNNGV. Trimming removed 1 base at V and 0 bases at J, with 16 bases between. This CDR3 has 17 residues. Here the CDR3 DNA reads TGTGCCAGCAGCTTAGGGACAGGAGGGATGCTCTCCTACGAGCAGTACTTC. It specifies CASSLGTGGMLSYEQYF.

The V gene is TRBV19, the J gene TRBJ1-5; TRBD1 is a possible D gene (5 bases). Germline lookup yields CDR1 LNHDA and CDR2 SQIVND (reference sequence). V was pared by 3 bases and J by 4 bases, with 19 bases between. The CDR3 runs 17 residues. As DNA, the CDR3 is TGTGCCAGTAGTATGCTAACCGGGACTGCGGAAAATCAGCCCCAGCATTTT. Translating it yields CASSMLTGTAENQPQHF.

The sample holds one count of this clone. This chain joins TRBV7-7 and TRBJ2-5; maybe TRBD1 (6 bases). This CDR3 is 15 amino acids long. Between the trimmed V and J ends, which lost 5 bases and 3 bases, there was a span of 16 bases. In germline, CDR1 is SSHAT, CDR2 FNYEAQ (reference sequence). This CDR3 reads CASSATQGGEETQYF. CDR3 nucleotide sequence: TGTGCCAGCAGCGCTACACAGGGTGGGGAAGAGACCCAGTACTTC.

This chain joins TRBV29-1 and TRBJ2-7, with TRBD2 as a possible D gene (6 bases). Germline V gene sequence: CDR1 SQVTM, CDR2 ANQGSEA. The CDR3 is made up of 12 amino acids. The germline V and J ends were trimmed by 4 bases and 4 bases, with 11 bases remaining between them. The CDR3 is CSVVGAGYEQYF. The CDR3 DNA reads as TGCAGCGTTGTTGGGGCGGGGTACGAGCAGTACTTC.

This sequence joins TRBV28 and TRBJ2-2; 9 bases align to TRBD2. V was clipped by 0 bases and J by 4 bases; unmatched bases: 12. The germline V gene has CDR1 MDHEN and CDR2 SYDVKM. CDR3 length equals 19 residues. As DNA, the CDR3 is TGTGCCAGCAGTTTATGGTGGCCTAAGCGGGAGGAGGGCACCGGGGAGCTGTTTTTT. Amino acids: CASSLWWPKREEGTGELFF.

The rearrangement joins TRBV3-1 (or the pseudogene TRBV3-2) to TRBJ2-7, with 8 bases matching TRBD2. The junction had 9 bases not matched to a gene; V was cut back by 3 bases and J by 2 bases. The germline V gene has CDR1 LGHDT and CDR2 YNNKEL (reference sequence). The CDR3 is 16 residues long. In DNA, the CDR3 is TGTGCCAGCAGCCAGAACGCGGGAGGTACCACCTACGAGCAGTACTTC. Protein sequence: CASSQNAGGTTYEQYF.

The chain is built from TRBV6-5 and TRBJ1-1; 8 bases fit TRBD1. Germline CDR1 reads MNHEY; CDR2 reads SVGAGI. V was clipped by 0 bases and J by 1 base; unmatched bases: 1. The CDR3 sequence is 15 residues long. The CDR3 loop reads CASSYSGTGNTEAFF. For the CDR3, the DNA is TGTGCCAGCAGTTACTCTGGGACAGGGAACACTGAAGCTTTCTTT.

The gene calls are TRBV7-2 and TRBJ1-1, with 7 bases matching TRBD1. Germline V gene sequence: CDR1 SGHTA, CDR2 FQGNSA. CDR3 length: 13 amino acids. The V segment lost 3 bases and the J segment 4 bases; nucleotides outside the gene matches: 2. Here the CDR3 reads CASSFDRVTEAFF. The CDR3, as DNA: TGTGCCAGCAGCTTTGACAGGGTCACTGAAGCTTTCTTT. Based on the CDR3 plus reference TRBV7-2 and TRBJ1-1, the full variable domain is GAGVSQSPSNKVTEKGKDVELRCDPISGHTALYWYRQSLGQGLEFLIYFQGNSAPDKSGLPSDRFSAERTGGSVSTLTIQRTQQEDSAVYLCASSFDRVTEAFFGQGTRLTVV.

The CDR3 DNA is TGTGCCAGCAGACGACGGACAGTCGAGGTCCAGAATTCACCCCTCCACTTT. Its protein product is CASRRRTVEVQNSPLHF. The chain is built from TRBV28 and TRBJ1-6, with D possibly TRBD1 on 6 matching bases. V lost 6 bases and J lost 7, with 22 bases in between. Germline lookup yields CDR1 MDHEN and CDR2 SYDVKM. The CDR3 consists of 17 residues.

DNA of the CDR3: TGTGCCAGCAGCCGGGACAGAAGATTCTACGAGCAGTACTTC. This gives the protein CASSRDRRFYEQYF. This chain links TRBV27 with TRBJ2-7; 7 bases are shared with TRBD1. The CDR3 covers 14 residues. Germline CDR1 reads MNHEY; CDR2 reads SMNVEV (reference sequence). With V trimmed by 6 bases and J by 3 bases, 8 bases remained unmatched.

The chain carries TRBV6-5 and TRBJ2-7; 8 bases match TRBD2. This CDR3 has 16 amino acids. With 2 bases clipped from V and 4 bases from J, the junction kept 10 bases outside the gene matches. Germline CDR1 MNHEY, CDR2 SVGAGI. The CDR3 sequence: CASSYVRASGSYEQYF. CDR3 bases: TGTGCCAGCAGTTACGTCAGGGCCAGCGGGAGTTACGAGCAGTACTTC.

The chain has TRBV5-5 and TRBJ2-7; no clear D. Germline V gene sequence: CDR1 SGHKS, CDR2 YYEKEE (reference sequence). Trimming took off 4 bases at V and 2 bases at J, with 13 bases between the two ends. The CDR3 contains 14 residues. The CDR3 nucleotides read TGTGCCAGCAGCCTCGGCCGACAAACCTACGAGCAGTACTTC. Amino acids: CASSLGRQTYEQYF. Using reference TRBV5-5 and TRBJ2-7 for the parts outside the CDR3, the full variable domain is DAGVTQSPTHLIKTRGQQVTLRCSPISGHKSVSWYQQVLGQGPQFIFQYYEKEERGRGNFPDRFSARQFPNYSSELNVNALLLGDSALYLCASSLGRQTYEQYFGPGTRLTVT.

The chain joins TRBV19 to TRBJ2-1, with D perhaps matching TRBD2 (6 bases). The CDR3 is 11 residues long. Trimming cost V 3 bases and J 14 bases, with 11 bases left between them. CDR1 is LNHDA, CDR2 SQIVND, per germline (reference sequence). Here the CDR3 DNA reads TGTGCCAGTAGTATCGGAAGGGAGGAGTTCTTC. Amino acids: CASSIGREEFF.

The chain is built from TRBV5-6 and TRBJ2-1, with 10 bases aligning to TRBD1. The trim removed 2 bases at V and 7 bases at J, leaving 3 bases unmatched. Germline V gives CDR1 SGHDT, CDR2 YYEEEE. The CDR3 is made up of 14 amino acids. The CDR3 coding sequence is TGTGCCAGCAGCTTAGGACAGGGGGGAAATGAGCAGTTCTTC. This sequence encodes CASSLGQGGNEQFF.

The chain recombines TRBV28 with TRBJ1-5; 11 positions agree with TRBD1. Trimming cost V 3 bases and J 0 bases; bases outside gene matches: 10. CDR1 and CDR2 from the germline V gene are MDHEN and SYDVKM. This CDR3 has 19 amino acids. The CDR3 region is CASSFIRTGGVYSNQPQHF. CDR3 sequence (DNA): TGTGCCAGCAGTTTTATTCGGACAGGGGGCGTGTATAGCAATCAGCCCCAGCATTTT.

This chain uses TRBV6-2 or TRBV6-3 with TRBJ2-1, with a weak D call TRBD2 (6 bases). V lost 1 base to trimming and J lost 8 bases, with 12 bases between them. The germline V gene has CDR1 MNHEY and CDR2 SVGEGT. This CDR3 has 14 residues. This chain's CDR3 is CASSYLSGSYEQFF. The CDR3, as DNA: TGTGCCAGCAGTTACTTATCCGGGAGCTATGAGCAGTTCTTC.

V and J are TRBV2 and TRBJ2-7, with 8 positions matching TRBD2. CDR1 is SNHLY and CDR2 is FYNNEI in the germline V gene. The CDR3 is 15 amino acids. V dropped 9 bases and J dropped 2; count of bases not matched to a gene: 12. The CDR3 sequence: CASRVQSGSAYEQYF. CDR3 DNA: TGTGCCAGTAGAGTCCAGAGCGGGAGTGCCTACGAGCAGTACTTC.

The V call is TRBV6-1, the J call TRBJ2-7; 8 bases agree with TRBD1. The CDR3 sequence is 16 residues long. Germline V gives CDR1 MNHNS, CDR2 SASEGT. The J segment lost 1 base and the V segment lost 3 bases, leaving 8 bases of the junction unmatched. CDR3 region: CASSDIGQGISYEQYF. CDR3 bases: TGTGCCAGCAGTGATATCGGACAGGGTATTTCCTACGAGCAGTACTTC.

This chain joins TRBV27 and TRBJ2-1; 10 bases agree with TRBD1. V lost 3 bases, J lost 1 base, and 9 bases stayed unmatched. The CDR3 sequence is 18 residues long. Germline CDR1 reads MNHEY; CDR2 reads SMNVEV (reference sequence). The CDR3 DNA reads as TGTGCCAGCAGTTTCTCCGGGACAGGGGCTTTATCCTACAATGAGCAGTTCTTC. This sequence encodes CASSFSGTGALSYNEQFF.

The chain is built from TRBV19 and TRBJ1-2; 10 nucleotides align to TRBD1. Germline V gives CDR1 LNHDA, CDR2 SQIVND (reference sequence). CDR3 length: 17 residues. The J segment lost 0 bases and the V segment lost 7 bases, leaving 11 bases of the junction unmatched. In DNA, the CDR3 is TGTGCCAGTATGGAGGACAGGGGGGGATCCGCTAACTATGGCTACACCTTC. Translated: CASMEDRGGSANYGYTF.

CDR3 amino acids: CASSPGFGSPLHF. The CDR3 DNA reads as TGTGCCAGCAGCCCAGGGTTCGGTTCACCCCTCCACTTT. The chain couples TRBV5-5 to TRBJ1-6, with D tentatively TRBD1 (5 bases). This CDR3 is built from 13 residues. V was pared by 4 bases and J by 9 bases, with 11 bases between. Per germline, CDR1 SGHKS and CDR2 YYEKEE (reference sequence). Complete variable domain (other parts from reference TRBV5-5 and TRBJ1-6): DAGVTQSPTHLIKTRGQQVTLRCSPISGHKSVSWYQQVLGQGPQFIFQYYEKEERGRGNFPDRFSARQFPNYSSELNVNALLLGDSALYLCASSPGFGSPLHFGNGTRLTVT.

The chain employs TRBV24-1 and TRBJ1-5, with TRBD1 matching over 8 bases. Germline CDR1 KGHDR, CDR2 SFDVKD. With V trimmed by 4 bases and J by 7 bases, 8 bases remained unmatched. This CDR3 spans 15 amino acids. The DNA for the CDR3 is TGTGCCACCAGTGAGCCGGACAGGGTTGGACAGCCCCAGCATTTT. As protein: CATSEPDRVGQPQHF.

J is TRBJ2-2 and V is TRBV25-1; D perhaps matches TRBD2 (6 bases). V gave up 3 bases and J gave up 1 base, with 12 bases separating them. Germline V gene sequence: CDR1 MGHDK, CDR2 SYGVNS. The CDR3 has 16 residues. The chain's CDR3 is CASSEWGERNTGELFF. As DNA, the CDR3 is TGTGCCAGCAGTGAGTGGGGGGAGCGGAACACCGGGGAGCTGTTTTTT.

This rearrangement joins TRBV12-3 or TRBV12-4 to TRBJ2-3, with D maybe TRBD2 (6 bases). This CDR3 contains 13 residues. V lost 10 bases to trimming and J lost 9 bases, with 20 bases between them. The chain's CDR3 is CATQTVGTRTQYF. DNA of the CDR3: TGTGCCACCCAAACTGTGGGGACTCGAACGCAGTATTTT.